Following are 24 T cell receptor beta chains from one sample sequenced in a study of beta chain features in type 1 diabetes. TCRB transcripts that were expressed got sequenced, as all of the isolated RNA had been reverse transcribed. Only in-frame clones appear in the TCRdb table, and some are missing; sequencing was by immunoSEQ multiplex PCR. The data contain 360,000 or so clones, around a fifth of them singletons. Sequencing was done on a sample of naive CD4+ T cells from blood. All receptors derive from a woman between 18 and 29 years old in good health.

The J gene is TRBJ2-1, the V gene TRBV4-1, with 7 bases fitting TRBD2. Trimming at V came to 4 bases and at J to 5 bases, leaving 11 bases not matched to a gene. CDR3 length: 16 residues. From germline, CDR1 is MGHRA and CDR2 YSYEKL. CDR3 loop: CASSPPLREGHNEQFF. The CDR3 DNA is TGCGCCAGCAGCCCACCCTTGAGGGAGGGTCACAATGAGCAGTTCTTC.

The chain employs TRBV5-1 and TRBJ1-5; perhaps TRBD1 as D (5 bases). Germline V gene data show CDR1 as SGHRS and CDR2 as YFSETQ. The CDR3 extends over 15 amino acids. Trimming removed 0 bases from V and 7 bases from J, with 14 bases in between. CDR3 bases: TGCGCCAGCAGCTTGGGCCCTTTCCAGGGACAGCCCCAGCATTTT. Residues: CASSLGPFQGQPQHF.

The chain has TRBV13 and TRBJ2-3; D gene unclear. The CDR3 is made up of 14 amino acids. Trimming pared 7 bases from V and 5 bases from J, leaving 16 bases between. CDR1 and CDR2 (germline): PRHDT, FYEKMQ (reference sequence). CDR3 bases: TGTGCCAGCAAGAGAGTGGGCCCGGTAGATACGCAGTATTTT. It yields the protein CASKRVGPVDTQYF.

As regards this clone: Other DNA sequences in the sample encode the same CDR3. The rearrangement uses TRBV9 and TRBJ2-7; 8 nucleotides line up with TRBD1. Germline V lookup: CDR1 SGDLS, CDR2 YYNGEE. V shed 5 bases, J shed 4 bases, and the junction held 5 bases outside the gene matches. This CDR3 is 13 amino acids long. This chain's CDR3 is CASSEGQGYEQYF. In nucleotides, the CDR3 is TGTGCCAGCAGTGAAGGACAGGGTTACGAGCAGTACTTC.

This clone was recorded a few times. The genes are TRBV2 and TRBJ2-3; 8 nucleotides agree with TRBD2. Germline CDR1 is SNHLY and CDR2 is FYNNEI. CDR3 length: 16 residues. The ends lost 6 bases at V and 4 bases at J; junction bases unmatched: 12. CDR3: CASSRHSGVGADTQYF. DNA for the CDR3: TGTGCCAGCAGCCGCCATAGCGGGGTAGGAGCAGATACGCAGTATTTT. Drawing the rest from reference TRBV2 and TRBJ2-3, the complete variable domain is EPEVTQTPSHQVTQMGQEVILRCVPISNHLYFYWYRQILGQKVEFLVSFYNNEISEKSEIFDDQFSVERPDGSNFTLKIRSTKLEDSAMYFCASSRHSGVGADTQYFGPGTRLTVL.

This chain links TRBV2 with TRBJ1-2; D unresolved. V lost 0 bases and J 7 bases, leaving 9 bases between the germline ends. The CDR3 has 13 amino acids. Germline-derived CDR1 and CDR2 are SNHLY and FYNNEI. CDR3 DNA: TGTGCCAGCAGTGAAGCGCAGGCGCTTGGCTACACCTTC. It encodes CASSEAQALGYTF.

The CDR3 bases are TGTGCCTGGAACCGAAAGACTAGCGGGGGGGAGACCCAGTACTTC. Amino acids: CAWNRKTSGGETQYF. The genes are TRBV30 and TRBJ2-5; 13 bases fit TRBD2. Losses at the gene ends were 4 bases for V and 5 bases for J; bases not matched to a gene: 7. CDR1 and CDR2 (germline): GTSNPN, SVGIG (reference sequence). The CDR3 loop spans 15 amino acids.

This rearrangement joins TRBV5-1 to TRBJ2-7; the D gene is possibly TRBD1 (5 bases). CDR1 is SGHRS, CDR2 YFSETQ, per germline. Trimming removed 3 bases from V and 1 base from J, with 11 bases in between. This CDR3 spans 14 amino acids. The chain's CDR3 is CASSYPDTSYEQYF. The CDR3 DNA reads as TGCGCCAGCAGCTACCCGGACACGTCCTACGAGCAGTACTTC.

This clone appeared a few times. The chain links TRBV30 to TRBJ1-1; D is ambiguous. This CDR3 has 10 amino acids. CDR1 is GTSNPN, CDR2 SVGIG, per germline (reference sequence). V lost 6 bases and J 4 bases, leaving 6 bases between the germline ends. The CDR3 sequence is CACGSTEAFF. CDR3 nucleotides: TGTGCCTGCGGGAGCACTGAAGCTTTCTTT.

The chain uses TRBV18 and TRBJ2-3; a possible D gene is TRBD1 (6 bases). Trimming removed 3 bases at V and 4 bases at J, with 11 bases between. This CDR3 region has 14 residues. The germline V gene has CDR1 KGHSH and CDR2 LQKENI. CDR3 nucleotide sequence: TGTGCCAGCTCACCCCGCCAGGGGTCAGATACGCAGTATTTT. It codes for CASSPRQGSDTQYF.

This clone was seen a handful of times. The chain uses TRBV2 and TRBJ2-5; no definite D call. Germline V CDR1 and CDR2: SNHLY, FYNNEI. The V and J ends lost 8 bases and 4 bases respectively, with 8 bases between them. This CDR3 spans 11 amino acids. The CDR3 region is CASLYGETQYF. DNA of the CDR3: TGTGCCAGCTTGTACGGAGAGACCCAGTACTTC.

This chain uses TRBV5-4 with TRBJ2-2; TRBD2 matches 8 bases. V shed 0 bases and J 4 bases; nucleotides not matched to a gene: 8. CDR1 is SGHNT, CDR2 YYREEE, per germline (reference sequence). The CDR3 extends over 17 amino acids. CDR3 nucleotides: TGTGCCAGCAGCTTGGAGCCCGGACTAGCATCCACCGGGGAGCTGTTTTTT. Translation gives CASSLEPGLASTGELFF.

The genes are TRBV4-1 and TRBJ2-1; a weak D match, TRBD2 (5 bases). The ends were cut back, 1 base at V and 12 bases at J, with 16 bases in the middle. Germline V lookup: CDR1 MGHRA, CDR2 YSYEKL. The CDR3 spans 14 residues. The CDR3 spells CASSQGLLRKGQFF. Here the CDR3 DNA reads TGCGCCAGCAGCCAAGGACTACTCAGGAAAGGGCAGTTCTTC.

The chain carries TRBV9 and TRBJ2-1, with D perhaps TRBD2 (7 bases). Germline CDR1 SGDLS, CDR2 YYNGEE. The CDR3 totals 16 residues. Trimming removed 0 bases from V and 0 bases from J, with 10 bases in between. The CDR3 DNA reads TGTGCCAGCAGCGTAGGGGGGGGGCACTCCTACAATGAGCAGTTCTTC. Residues: CASSVGGGHSYNEQFF.

This clone was observed a few times. The chain is built from TRBV20-1 and TRBJ1-5; D is possibly TRBD1 (5 bases). The V gene's germline CDR1 is DFQATT and CDR2 SNEGSKA (reference sequence). Trimming stripped 0 bases from V and 10 bases from J, with 7 bases between. The CDR3 is 11 residues long. The CDR3 DNA follows: TGCAGTGCTAGAGATTGGGGCCCCCAGCATTTT. It yields the protein CSARDWGPQHF.

The rearrangement joins TRBV2 to TRBJ2-5, with D maybe TRBD1 (7 bases). The germline CDR1 and CDR2 sequences are SNHLY and FYNNEI. This CDR3 is 15 amino acids long. Trimming stripped 1 base from V and 2 bases from J, with 11 bases between. In nucleotides, the CDR3 is TGTGCCAGCAGTGAAGAGACAGGGAGGCAAGAGACCCAGTACTTC. Its translation: CASSEETGRQETQYF.

This clone was observed a few times. The chain carries TRBV7-9 and TRBJ1-1; 7 positions agree with TRBD1. This CDR3 is 14 amino acids long. CDR1 is SEHNR and CDR2 is FQNEAQ in the germline V gene (reference sequence). V trimming: 5 bases; J trimming: 4 bases; junction bases outside the gene matches: 7. The CDR3 is CASSPQGIPTEAFF. Written as DNA, the CDR3 is TGTGCCAGCAGCCCACAGGGGATCCCCACTGAAGCTTTCTTT.

This clone was recorded a few times. CDR3 residues: CAWRQVMDRFYGYTF. The DNA of the CDR3 is TGTGCCTGGCGACAGGTTATGGACCGTTTCTATGGCTACACCTTC. This chain joins TRBV30 and TRBJ1-2; TRBD1 is a possible D gene (6 bases). This CDR3 has 15 amino acids. Germline lookup yields CDR1 GTSNPN and CDR2 SVGIG (reference sequence). V was trimmed by 5 bases and J by 4 bases, leaving 20 bases between them.

DNA for the CDR3: TGCAGCGGAACAGGAAAAGCTCAGTTCTTC. Translated: CSGTGKAQFF. J is TRBJ2-1 and V is TRBV29-1, with D maybe TRBD1 (5 bases). The CDR3 extends over 10 amino acids. Trimming removed 7 bases from V and 13 bases from J, with 14 bases in between. Germline V gene data show CDR1 as SQVTM and CDR2 as ANQGSEA.

The chain couples TRBV7-3 to TRBJ2-5; 9 nucleotides match TRBD2. CDR1 and CDR2 (germline): SGHTA, FQGTGA. The CDR3 totals 16 residues. V lost 5 bases, J lost 5 bases, and 12 bases stayed unmatched. CDR3: CASSLLGGGARETQYF. In DNA, the CDR3 is TGTGCCAGCAGCCTCCTGGGCGGGGGGGCCCGTGAGACCCAGTACTTC.

The V call is TRBV27, the J call TRBJ1-3; 8 bases are a match to TRBD1. The CDR3 runs 15 residues. V trimming: 5 bases; J trimming: 0 bases; junction bases outside the gene matches: 3. Germline CDR1 is MNHEY and CDR2 is SMNVEV (reference sequence). The chain's CDR3 is CASSRDRSSGNTIYF. CDR3 DNA sequence: TGTGCCAGCAGTCGGGACAGGAGCTCTGGAAACACCATATATTTT.

In its sample, this clone was seen a few times. This specimen includes other DNA sequences encoding the same CDR3. CDR3 nucleotides: TGCGCCAGCAGCTTGGACGGGCAAGAGACCCAGTACTTC. It yields the protein CASSLDGQETQYF. This chain connects TRBV5-1 to TRBJ2-5, with D hard to call. Germline CDR1 is SGHRS and CDR2 is YFSETQ. V was trimmed by 0 bases and J by 2 bases, leaving 5 bases between them. The CDR3 covers 13 residues.

This chain connects TRBV14 to TRBJ2-3; D is perhaps TRBD2 (5 bases). The germline CDR1 and CDR2 sequences are SGHDN and FVKESK. The CDR3 contains 16 residues. The V and J ends lost 4 bases and 3 bases respectively, with 17 bases between them. CDR3 coding DNA: TGTGCCAGCAGCCGACCTACTTCGGGGTTAACAGATACGCAGTATTTT. Amino acids: CASSRPTSGLTDTQYF.

The V and J genes are TRBV11-2 and TRBJ2-7, with 7 bases that match TRBD1. After removal of 7 bases from V and 0 bases from J, the junction contained 6 bases not matched to a gene. Germline CDR1 SGHAT, CDR2 FQNNGV. This CDR3 has 14 amino acids. CDR3 in DNA: TGTGCCAGCATGGGACAGCTGACCTCCTACGAGCAGTACTTC. This encodes CASMGQLTSYEQYF.